This TCR beta chain was captured in a study of T-cell reconstitution after alpha-beta-depleted transplantation in children. Study outcomes and limitations: Day-60 TCRbeta diversity that was high in some patients was derived from surviving recipient T cells and thymic progenitors.

It was with unique molecular identifiers that the TCRbeta library was prepared. MiXCR was run by TCRdb on the PCR reads, yielding one entry per CDR3 protein. This table has roughly 490,000 distinct CDR3 sequences, 11% appearing once. The CDR3 is 17 residues long. Per germline, CDR1 MNHEY and CDR2 SVGEGT. Trimming removed 6 bases from V and 5 bases from J, with 23 bases in between. This clonotype was seen a few times. As yet, its antigen is unknown. The sequencing used PBMCs, mostly from graft donor cells, collected 180 days after TCRalphabeta/CD19-depleted stem cell transplant. The receptor comes from a female patient aged 2-10 years who had a stem cell transplant for aplastic anemia, so the T cells may come from the graft donor. The V and J genes are TRBV6-2 or TRBV6-3 and TRBJ2-1, with TRBD2 as a possible D gene (5 bases). The CDR3: CASRNPRKDSFNNEQFF. The CDR3 DNA reads TGTGCCAGCAGAAATCCTAGGAAGGACTCATTTAACAATGAGCAGTTCTTC.